This T cell receptor (beta chain) emerged from a study of blood T cell repertoires in COVID-19 (dated by TCRdb to 2020 to 2022). At the level of the whole study: Samples covering the acute and convalescent phases of COVID-19 were provided by collaborators in the United States, Italy and Spain. Where available, HLA class I and class II types were taken from metadata supplied by the sample provider and were not determined by assay-based typing. The repertoires were released in a freely available public database intended as a resource for research on the immune response to SARS-CoV-2. The samples were drawn from the first 160 participants of the ongoing ImmuneRACE study and from over a thousand subjects provided by 6 global collaborators. The prospective study material was composed of cDNA or gDNA derived from T cells, B-cell-depleted T cells, or PBMCs. Subjects who had been exposed to COVID-19, were actively infected with it, or had recovered from it provided the deeply sampled blood TCRbeta repertoires that made up the dataset. A de-identified subject ID, COVID-19 status, age in years and sex were almost always included in the sample metadata. Overall study outcomes, separate from this receptor: The amount of clinical and demographic metadata varied by source and participant and was provided uncurated.

As concerns this clone: Its antigen is currently not known. No clone much larger than this one lies a single base away; base qualities are absent.

One collaborating source in Seattle enrolled patients while the patients were actively infected and followed the patients over time throughout the course of disease. Whole blood was collected in K2EDTA tubes by collaborating institutions according to the institutions' own protocols. For TCRbeta analysis, collaborators shipped samples in one of three forms: frozen whole blood, isolated PBMCs, or DNA extracted from either of those sample types. Spanning cysteine to phenylalanine, the CDR3 consists of 15 amino acids. Only the CDR3 portion is preserved as DNA: 45 bases, with reading frame beginning at the first base. The CDR1 and CDR2 encoded by the germline V gene are LGHNA and YNFKEQ. The V and J ends are trimmed by 4 bases and 2 bases, leaving 13 bases between them. TCRbeta CDR3 regions were amplified from genomic DNA using the immunoSEQ Assay, a bias-controlled multiplex PCR. Per the original workflow: Within the assay, amplification of reference gene primers was used to estimate how many nucleated cells each sample contained. Sequence reads were collapsed and filtered to measure the absolute abundance of every unique TCRbeta CDR3 rearrangement. For each sample, productive Simpson clonality was calculated as the square root of Simpson's diversity index over productive rearrangements. TCRdb holds this immuneACCESS table with in-frame rearrangements only. Some clones are missing; in checked studies, unresolved V genes explain under half, and the rest has no known cause. That table is the source of V, J and clone size, and D and trimming were worked out from the DNA. Counted in this sample were hundreds of thousands of clones; 89% of them appeared once. The top ten clonotypes cover 0.7% to 1% of the sample.

The TCR was taken from a man younger than 30 with COVID-19, enrolled during active disease. The chain uses TRBV4-2 and TRBJ2-3, with the D gene uncertain. The sample comprised peripheral blood. The CDR3 protein: CASSLLGIYTDTQYF. The nucleotide sequence reads as follows: TGTGCCAGCAGCCTCCTCGGTATTTACACAGATACGCAGTATTTT.